Following are 10 T cell receptor beta chains from one sample sequenced in a study of technical replicates of blood from a handful of donors. Produced via immunoSEQ multiplex PCR; TCRdb's table is partial and in-frame only. The profile shows 91,000 or so clones, around 95% of them singletons. The specimen was T cells isolated from PBMCs. The receptors shown here come from a human donor in good health.

The rearrangement uses TRBV20-1 and TRBJ1-1, with D hard to call. CDR1 is DFQATT, CDR2 SNEGSKA, per germline (reference sequence). Trimming took 5 bases from V and 13 from J, leaving 17 bases between them. The CDR3 is 11 amino acids. This CDR3 is CSAAGSTSHFF. The DNA of the CDR3 is TGCAGTGCTGCAGGCAGCACGTCCCATTTCTTT.

This clone was seen just once. The V and J genes are TRBV19 and TRBJ2-7; TRBD2 might be the D (6 bases). This CDR3 region has 15 residues. Deletions cut 3 bases from V and 4 bases from J, with 16 bases between. Germline V gene lookup returns CDR1 LNHDA and CDR2 SQIVND (reference sequence). The CDR3, as DNA: TGTGCCAGTAGTATTCCCGCGGGAAATTCTTACGAGCAGTACTTC. It is translated as CASSIPAGNSYEQYF. Full variable domain (remainder filled in from reference TRBV19 and TRBJ2-7): DGGITQSPKYLFRKEGQNVTLSCEQNLNHDAMYWYRQDPGQGLRLIYYSQIVNDFQKGDIAEGYSVSREKKESFPLTVTSAQKNPTAFYLCASSIPAGNSYEQYFGPGTRLTVT.

This chain links TRBV5-5 with TRBJ1-5; no clear D. The CDR3 length is 13 residues. Germline V gene lookup returns CDR1 SGHKS and CDR2 YYEKEE (reference sequence). Trimming left V 2 bases short and J 4 bases short, with 7 bases between. In DNA form, the CDR3 reads TGTGCCAGCAGCTTCGGGGATAATCAGCCCCAGCATTTT. Translation: CASSFGDNQPQHF.

The gene calls are TRBV6-5 and TRBJ2-5; D is ambiguous. This CDR3 comprises 16 residues. Looked up from germline, CDR1 is MNHEY and CDR2 is SVGAGI. V lost 3 bases and J 3 bases, leaving 17 bases between the germline ends. As DNA, the CDR3 is TGTGCCAGCAGTTATCTTCCGGGTCACCCTAAAGAGACCCAGTACTTC. This translates into CASSYLPGHPKETQYF.

The V and J genes are TRBV25-1 and TRBJ1-1; TRBD1 is a possible D gene (6 bases). CDR1 and CDR2 (germline): MGHDK, SYGVNS. V was pared by 4 bases and J by 7 bases, with 13 bases between. This CDR3 region has 13 residues. CDR3 sequence reads: CASSVDSFYEAFF. Written as DNA, the CDR3 is TGTGCCAGCAGTGTGGACAGTTTTTATGAAGCTTTCTTT. Supplemented by reference TRBV25-1 and TRBJ1-1, the full variable domain reads EADIYQTPRYLVIGTGKKITLECSQTMGHDKMYWYQQDPGMELHLIHYSYGVNSTEKGDLSSESTVSRIRTEHFPLTLESARPSHTSQYLCASSVDSFYEAFFGQGTRLTVV.

The V call is TRBV19, the J call TRBJ2-7; TRBD1 agrees at 7 bases. The CDR3 runs 15 residues. After removal of 1 base from V and 3 bases from J, the junction contained 6 bases not matched to a gene. Germline-derived CDR1 and CDR2 are LNHDA and SQIVND (reference sequence). The CDR3 DNA is TGTGCCAGTAGTATAGGAACGGGACAGAACTACGAGCAGTACTTC. Translation gives CASSIGTGQNYEQYF.

The chain couples TRBV10-3 to TRBJ2-7, with D tentatively TRBD2 (7 bases). V shed 0 bases and J shed 6 bases, with 15 bases lying between them. This CDR3 has 15 amino acids. Germline lookup yields CDR1 ENHRY and CDR2 SYGVKD. The CDR3 nucleotides are TGTGCCATCAGTGAGTCGAAACGGGGGGCGGTCGAGCAGTACTTC. Encoded protein: CAISESKRGAVEQYF.

The chain is built from TRBV30 and TRBJ2-2; 7 bases map to TRBD2. Germline values: CDR1 GTSNPN, CDR2 SVGIG (reference sequence). Trimming took 8 bases from V and 2 from J; bases not matched to a gene: 8. The CDR3 is 14 residues long. This CDR3 is CAGDRTSNTGELFF. The CDR3 DNA reads as TGTGCCGGAGATAGGACTAGTAACACCGGGGAGCTGTTTTTT.

The chain carries TRBV5-4 and TRBJ2-7; tentatively, D is TRBD2 (5 bases). CDR3 length equals 12 residues. V lost 9 bases, J lost 2 bases, and 12 bases lay in between. Germline V lookup: CDR1 SGHNT, CDR2 YYREEE (reference sequence). In nucleotides, the CDR3 is TGTGCCACATCCGGGAAGACCTACGAGCAGTACTTC. This sequence encodes CATSGKTYEQYF.

V gene TRBV5-4 combines with J gene TRBJ2-1; TRBD2 agrees at 15 bases. With 4 bases clipped from V and 8 bases from J, the junction kept 7 bases outside the gene matches. The CDR3 contains 16 residues. Germline loops: CDR1 SGHNT, CDR2 YYREEE (reference sequence). CDR3 residues: CASSRTSGRAIDEQFF. The CDR3 DNA reads TGTGCCAGCAGCCGGACTAGCGGGAGGGCCATTGATGAGCAGTTCTTC.